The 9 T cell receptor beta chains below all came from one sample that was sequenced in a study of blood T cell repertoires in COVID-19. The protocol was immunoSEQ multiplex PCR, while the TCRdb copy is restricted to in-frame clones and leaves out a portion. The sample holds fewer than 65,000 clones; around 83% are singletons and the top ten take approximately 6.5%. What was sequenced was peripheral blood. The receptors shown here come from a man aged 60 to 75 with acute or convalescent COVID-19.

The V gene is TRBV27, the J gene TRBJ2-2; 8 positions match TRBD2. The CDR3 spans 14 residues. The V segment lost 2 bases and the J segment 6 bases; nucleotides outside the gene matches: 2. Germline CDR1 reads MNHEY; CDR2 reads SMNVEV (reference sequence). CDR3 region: CASSLGGRPGELFF. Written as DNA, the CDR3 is TGTGCCAGCAGTTTAGGCGGGAGGCCCGGGGAGCTGTTTTTT.

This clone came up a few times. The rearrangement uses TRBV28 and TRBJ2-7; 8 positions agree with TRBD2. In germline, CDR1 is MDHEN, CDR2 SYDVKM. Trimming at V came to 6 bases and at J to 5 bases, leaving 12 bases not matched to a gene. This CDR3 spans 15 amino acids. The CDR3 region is CASSGGGGRLNEQYF. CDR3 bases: TGTGCCAGCAGCGGAGGTGGCGGGAGGCTCAACGAGCAGTACTTC.

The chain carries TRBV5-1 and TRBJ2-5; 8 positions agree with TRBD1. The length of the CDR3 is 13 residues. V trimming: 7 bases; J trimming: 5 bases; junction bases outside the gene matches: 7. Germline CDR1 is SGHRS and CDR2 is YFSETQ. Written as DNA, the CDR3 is TGCGCCAGCTCGGGACAGGCCGGGGAGACCCAGTACTTC. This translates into CASSGQAGETQYF.

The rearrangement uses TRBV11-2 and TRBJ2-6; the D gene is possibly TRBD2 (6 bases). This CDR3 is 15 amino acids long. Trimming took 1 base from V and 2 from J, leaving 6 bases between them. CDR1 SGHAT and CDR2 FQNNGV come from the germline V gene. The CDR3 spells CASSLGGAGANVLTF. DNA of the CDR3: TGTGCCAGCAGCTTAGGGGGGGCTGGGGCCAACGTCCTGACTTTC.

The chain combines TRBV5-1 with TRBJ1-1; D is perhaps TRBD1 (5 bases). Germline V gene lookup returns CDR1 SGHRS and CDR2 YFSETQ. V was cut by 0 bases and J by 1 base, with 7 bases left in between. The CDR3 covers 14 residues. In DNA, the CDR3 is TGCGCCAGCAGCTTGGGACAGAGGAACACTGAAGCTTTCTTT. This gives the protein CASSLGQRNTEAFF.

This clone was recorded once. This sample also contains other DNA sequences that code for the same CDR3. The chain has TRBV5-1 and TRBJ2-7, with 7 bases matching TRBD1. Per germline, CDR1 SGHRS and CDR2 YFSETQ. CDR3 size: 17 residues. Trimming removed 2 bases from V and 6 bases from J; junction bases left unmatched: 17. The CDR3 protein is CASSFIGGSEFPSEQYF. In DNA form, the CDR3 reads TGCGCCAGCAGCTTTATAGGGGGCTCGGAGTTCCCCAGCGAGCAGTACTTC.

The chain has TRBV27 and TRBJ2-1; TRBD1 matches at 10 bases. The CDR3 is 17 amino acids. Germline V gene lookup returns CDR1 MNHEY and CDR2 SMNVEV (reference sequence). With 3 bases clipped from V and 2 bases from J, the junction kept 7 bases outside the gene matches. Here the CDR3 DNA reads TGTGCCAGCAGTTTGATTTCCGGGACAGGGGCCTACAATGAGCAGTTCTTC. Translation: CASSLISGTGAYNEQFF.

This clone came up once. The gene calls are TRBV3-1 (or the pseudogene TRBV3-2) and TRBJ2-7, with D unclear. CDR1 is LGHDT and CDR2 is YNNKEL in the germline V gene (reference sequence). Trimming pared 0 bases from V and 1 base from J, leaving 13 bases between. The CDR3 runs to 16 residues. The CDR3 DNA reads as TGTGCCAGCAGCCAAGAGTTGCGCGCTCCATCCTACGAGCAGTACTTC. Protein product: CASSQELRAPSYEQYF.

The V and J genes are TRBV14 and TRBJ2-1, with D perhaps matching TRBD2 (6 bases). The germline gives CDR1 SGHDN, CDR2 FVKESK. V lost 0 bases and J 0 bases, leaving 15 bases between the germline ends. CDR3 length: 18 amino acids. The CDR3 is CASSQDPRLVNSYNEQFF. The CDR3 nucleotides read TGTGCCAGCAGCCAAGATCCCCGACTAGTGAACTCCTACAATGAGCAGTTCTTC.